Presented here are 17 T cell receptor beta chains from one specimen sequenced in a study of T cell repertoires in cytomegalovirus infection. A single record per CDR3 protein comes from TCRdb applying MiXCR to the reads. The sample contains some 280,000 distinct CDR3 sequences, about an eighth of which appear only once. The sequenced sample consisted of PBMCs. The origin of the receptors is a human donor in good health (CMV status not recorded). Some clones in this sample may be carry-over from other donors' samples.

This clonotype showed up many times. This chain links TRBV6-5 with TRBJ2-4; D is unresolved. Trimming took off 6 bases at V and 0 bases at J, with 21 bases between the two ends. Germline V gene sequence: CDR1 MNHEY, CDR2 SVGAGI. The CDR3 contains 18 residues. CDR3 in amino acids: CASSLHPPARVAKNIQYF. CDR3 nucleotide sequence: TGTGCCAGCAGCCTACACCCCCCGGCAAGGGTAGCCAAAAACATTCAGTACTTC.

Many counts were recorded for this clonotype. The chain has TRBV27 and TRBJ2-1, with TRBD2 matching 8 bases. CDR1 MNHEY and CDR2 SMNVEV come from the germline V gene (reference sequence). The CDR3 is made up of 15 amino acids. After removal of 5 bases from V and 3 bases from J, the junction contained 6 bases not matched to a gene. CDR3 residues: CASSPWREDYNEQFF. For the CDR3, the DNA is TGTGCCAGCAGTCCCTGGCGGGAGGACTACAATGAGCAGTTCTTC.

The rearrangement links TRBV20-1 to TRBJ2-1; D may be TRBD2 (5 bases). This CDR3 has 13 amino acids. V was clipped by 5 bases and J by 3 bases, with 11 bases between them. Germline CDR1 is DFQATT and CDR2 is SNEGSKA (reference sequence). CDR3 sequence: CSAREVLYNEQFF. CDR3 DNA sequence: TGCAGTGCTCGGGAAGTGCTCTACAATGAGCAGTTCTTC.

Concerning this clonotype: A read error is possible here, since a much larger clone lies one base away. J is TRBJ2-6 and V is TRBV7-2; unclear D gene. The CDR3 has 14 amino acids. Deletions cut 9 bases from V and 4 bases from J, with 13 bases between. The germline gives CDR1 SGHTA, CDR2 FQGNSA. CDR3 protein: CARSARAGANVLTF. DNA for the CDR3: TGTGCCAGAAGCGCAAGGGCCGGGGCCAACGTCCTGACTTTC.

This clonotype was detected only a few times. This chain joins TRBV29-1 and TRBJ1-6; a possible D gene is TRBD1 (6 bases). This CDR3 is built from 14 residues. Between the trimmed V and J ends, which lost 4 bases and 6 bases, there was a span of 13 bases. Germline loops: CDR1 SQVTM, CDR2 ANQGSEA. The CDR3 is CSVAGGDRNSPLHF. The DNA of the CDR3 is TGCAGCGTTGCCGGGGGCGATCGTAATTCACCCCTCCACTTT.

This clonotype was recorded many times. The genes are TRBV12-3 or TRBV12-4 and TRBJ1-3; D not resolved. Deletions cut 6 bases from V and 8 bases from J, with 14 bases between. This CDR3 has 13 residues. CDR3 sequence: CASRPSVEDTIYF. The CDR3 DNA follows: TGTGCCAGCAGACCCTCAGTGGAAGACACCATATATTTT.

This clonotype was recorded many times. This rearrangement joins TRBV7-9 to TRBJ2-7; TRBD2 aligns across 7 bases. J gave up 3 bases and V 0 bases, and 14 bases lay outside the gene matches. The CDR3 extends over 18 amino acids. Looked up from germline, CDR1 is SEHNR and CDR2 is FQNEAQ (reference sequence). CDR3 loop: CASSLAGVEVGEGYEQYF. The DNA of the CDR3 is TGTGCCAGCAGCTTAGCGGGAGTAGAAGTGGGGGAGGGCTACGAGCAGTACTTC.

CDR3 region: CSARVIQGDTEAFF. The CDR3 DNA reads as TGCAGTGCTAGAGTGATACAGGGGGACACTGAAGCTTTCTTT. The J gene is TRBJ1-1, the V gene TRBV20-1; 8 nucleotides line up with TRBD1. The length of the CDR3 is 14 residues. J was trimmed by 3 bases and V by 1 base; bases with no gene match: 4. Per the germline V gene, CDR1 is DFQATT and CDR2 is SNEGSKA (reference sequence).

The chain combines TRBV10-3 with TRBJ2-1; D is possibly TRBD1 or TRBD2 (5 bases each). V shed 4 bases and J shed 2 bases, with 9 bases lying between them. Looked up from germline, CDR1 is ENHRY and CDR2 is SYGVKD. This CDR3 is built from 14 residues. CDR3 region: CAISARDPYNEQFF. The CDR3 DNA sequence: TGTGCCATCAGTGCAAGGGACCCCTACAATGAGCAGTTCTTC.

This chain connects TRBV11-2 to TRBJ2-3; perhaps TRBD2 as D (6 bases). The germline V gene encodes CDR1 SGHAT and CDR2 FQNNGV. The CDR3 covers 13 residues. V was trimmed by 4 bases and J by 4 bases, leaving 9 bases between them. The CDR3 nucleotides read TGTGCCAGCAGCTGGGGGGAGGCAGATACGCAGTATTTT. Translating gives CASSWGEADTQYF.

This chain connects TRBV20-1 to TRBJ2-3; D gene uncertain. The CDR3 contains 13 residues. CDR1 and CDR2 (germline): DFQATT, SNEGSKA (reference sequence). The germline V and J ends were trimmed by 1 base and 4 bases, with 9 bases remaining between them. CDR3 bases: TGCAGTGCTAGAGTATTCCAGGCAGATACGCAGTATTTT. Protein product: CSARVFQADTQYF.

The V gene is TRBV20-1, the J gene TRBJ2-2, with D unclear. The CDR3 spans 12 residues. Per the germline V gene, CDR1 is DFQATT and CDR2 is SNEGSKA (reference sequence). Trimming left V 3 bases short and J 3 bases short, with 5 bases between. This chain's CDR3 is CSASVHTGELFF. The CDR3 DNA sequence: TGCAGTGCTAGTGTTCACACCGGGGAGCTGTTTTTT.

The chain carries TRBV9 and TRBJ2-7; D could derive from TRBD1 or TRBD2 (5 bases each). Between the trimmed V and J ends, which lost 7 bases and 0 bases, there was a span of 26 bases. Germline V gene data show CDR1 as SGDLS and CDR2 as YYNGEE. This CDR3 has 18 residues. The CDR3 DNA is TGTGCCAGCCCCACTCCCCTGGGGAATCGAGGGGACTCCTACGAGCAGTACTTC. It codes for CASPTPLGNRGDSYEQYF.

There are many counts of this clonotype. The CDR3 loop is CASSPDAWRSSYEQYF. CDR3 DNA: TGTGCCAGCAGCCCCGACGCTTGGCGGAGCTCCTACGAGCAGTACTTC. The V gene is TRBV7-2, the J gene TRBJ2-7; D is ambiguous. The V end was cut by 5 bases, the J end by 0 bases, with 17 bases between. The CDR3 totals 16 residues. Germline V gene sequence: CDR1 SGHTA, CDR2 FQGNSA. Variable domain in full (rest from reference TRBV7-2 and TRBJ2-7): GAGVSQSPSNKVTEKGKDVELRCDPISGHTALYWYRQSLGQGLEFLIYFQGNSAPDKSGLPSDRFSAERTGGSVSTLTIQRTQQEDSAVYLCASSPDAWRSSYEQYFGPGTRLTVT.

There are many counts of this clonotype. The gene calls are TRBV5-1 and TRBJ2-7; the D gene is possibly TRBD1 (6 bases). The CDR3 is 16 residues long. Germline CDR1 SGHRS, CDR2 YFSETQ. The V and J ends lost 0 bases and 7 bases respectively, with 20 bases between them. CDR3 protein: CASSLETGRSSREQYF. The DNA for the CDR3 is TGCGCCAGCAGCTTGGAGACAGGTAGATCTTCTCGGGAGCAGTACTTC.

This clonotype showed up just a few times. The chain combines TRBV6-5 with TRBJ2-1, with 9 bases identical to TRBD1. The ends lost 5 bases at V and 5 bases at J; junction bases unmatched: 10. The CDR3 contains 16 residues. Germline CDR1 and CDR2: MNHEY and SVGAGI. CDR3 sequence: CASSDRGDRRNNEQFF. In DNA form, the CDR3 reads TGTGCCAGCAGTGACAGGGGGGACAGGAGGAACAATGAGCAGTTCTTC.

This clonotype occurred many times. V gene TRBV7-2 combines with J gene TRBJ1-5; D unclear. The V and J ends lost 5 bases and 2 bases respectively, with 13 bases between them. The CDR3 contains 15 residues. The germline V gene encodes CDR1 SGHTA and CDR2 FQGNSA. The CDR3 loop is CASSPWGGRNQPQHF. The CDR3 nucleotides read TGTGCCAGCAGCCCTTGGGGTGGGCGCAATCAGCCCCAGCATTTT.